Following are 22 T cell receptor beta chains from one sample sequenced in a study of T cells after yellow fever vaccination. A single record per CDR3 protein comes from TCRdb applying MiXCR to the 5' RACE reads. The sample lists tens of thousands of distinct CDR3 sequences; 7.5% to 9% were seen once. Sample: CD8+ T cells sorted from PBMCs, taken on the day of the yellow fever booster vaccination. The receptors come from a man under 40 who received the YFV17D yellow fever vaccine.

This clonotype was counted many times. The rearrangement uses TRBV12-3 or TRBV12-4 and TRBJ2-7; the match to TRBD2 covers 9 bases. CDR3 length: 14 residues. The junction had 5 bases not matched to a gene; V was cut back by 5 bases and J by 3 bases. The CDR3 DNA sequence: TGTGCCAGCAGTCTCCGGACTAGCGTCTACGAGCAGTACTTC. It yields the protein CASSLRTSVYEQYF.

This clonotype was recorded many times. This CDR3 is CSARSGRSNEQFF. CDR3 DNA: TGCAGTGCTAGGAGCGGGAGAAGCAATGAGCAGTTCTTC. The chain recombines TRBV20-1 with TRBJ2-1, with 8 nucleotides matching TRBD2. V was clipped by 3 bases and J by 6 bases; unmatched bases: 4. The germline CDR1 and CDR2 sequences are DFQATT and SNEGSKA (reference sequence). There are 13 residues in the CDR3.

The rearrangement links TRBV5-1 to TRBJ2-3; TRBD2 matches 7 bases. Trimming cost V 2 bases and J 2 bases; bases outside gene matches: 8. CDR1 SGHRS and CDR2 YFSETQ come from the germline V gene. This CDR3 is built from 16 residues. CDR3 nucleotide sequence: TGCGCCAGCAGCTTCAAATTAGCGGGCCTCACAGATACGCAGTATTTT. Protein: CASSFKLAGLTDTQYF.

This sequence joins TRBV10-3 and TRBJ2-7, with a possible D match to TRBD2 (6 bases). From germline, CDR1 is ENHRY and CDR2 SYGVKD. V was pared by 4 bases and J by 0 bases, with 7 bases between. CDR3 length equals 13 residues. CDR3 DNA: TGTGCCATCAGTGGGGAGGACTCCTACGAGCAGTACTTC. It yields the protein CAISGEDSYEQYF.

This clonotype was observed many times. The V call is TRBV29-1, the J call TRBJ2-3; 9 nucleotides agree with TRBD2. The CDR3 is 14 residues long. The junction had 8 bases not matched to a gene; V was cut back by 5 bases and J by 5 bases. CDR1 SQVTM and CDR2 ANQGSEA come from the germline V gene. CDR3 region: CSVLSSGMRDTQYF. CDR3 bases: TGCAGCGTTTTGTCTAGCGGGATGAGAGATACGCAGTATTTT.

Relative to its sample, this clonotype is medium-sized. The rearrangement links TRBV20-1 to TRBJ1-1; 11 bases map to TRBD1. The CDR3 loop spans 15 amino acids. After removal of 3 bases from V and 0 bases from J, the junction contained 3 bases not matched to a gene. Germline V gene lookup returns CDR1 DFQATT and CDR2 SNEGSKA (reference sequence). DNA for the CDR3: TGCAGTGCTAGTTGGACAGGGGGCATGAACACTGAAGCTTTCTTT. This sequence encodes CSASWTGGMNTEAFF.

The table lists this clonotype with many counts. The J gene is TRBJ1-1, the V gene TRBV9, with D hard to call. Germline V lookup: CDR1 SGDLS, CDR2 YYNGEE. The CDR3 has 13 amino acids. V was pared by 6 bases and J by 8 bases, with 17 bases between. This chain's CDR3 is CASTPGGSAEAFF. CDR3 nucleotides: TGTGCCAGCACCCCAGGTGGGTCCGCGGAAGCTTTCTTT.

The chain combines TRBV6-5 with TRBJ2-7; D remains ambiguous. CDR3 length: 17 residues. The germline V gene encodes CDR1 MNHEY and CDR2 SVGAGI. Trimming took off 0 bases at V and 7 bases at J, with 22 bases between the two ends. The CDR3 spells CASSYSIVRTSQGEQYF. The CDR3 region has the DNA TGTGCCAGCAGTTACTCGATAGTGAGGACCTCACAAGGAGAGCAGTACTTC.

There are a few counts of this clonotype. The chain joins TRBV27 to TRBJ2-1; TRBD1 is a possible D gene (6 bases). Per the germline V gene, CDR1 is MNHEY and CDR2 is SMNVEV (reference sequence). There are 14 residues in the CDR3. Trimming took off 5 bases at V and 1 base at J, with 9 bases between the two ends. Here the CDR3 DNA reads TGTGCCAGCAGTCCCCAGGGGTCCTACAATGAGCAGTTCTTC. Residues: CASSPQGSYNEQFF.

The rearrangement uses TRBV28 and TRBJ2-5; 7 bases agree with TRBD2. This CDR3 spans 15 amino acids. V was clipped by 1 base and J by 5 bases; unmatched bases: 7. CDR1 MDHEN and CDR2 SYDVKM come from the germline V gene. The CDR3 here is CASSLSGGSIETQYF. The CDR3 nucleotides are TGTGCCAGCAGTTTATCTGGCGGGAGTATTGAGACCCAGTACTTC. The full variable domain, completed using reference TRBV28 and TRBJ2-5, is DVKVTQSSRYLVKRTGEKVFLECVQDMDHENMFWYRQDPGLGLRLIYFSYDVKMKEKGDIPEGYSVSREKKERFSLILESASTNQTSMYLCASSLSGGSIETQYFGPGTRLLVL.

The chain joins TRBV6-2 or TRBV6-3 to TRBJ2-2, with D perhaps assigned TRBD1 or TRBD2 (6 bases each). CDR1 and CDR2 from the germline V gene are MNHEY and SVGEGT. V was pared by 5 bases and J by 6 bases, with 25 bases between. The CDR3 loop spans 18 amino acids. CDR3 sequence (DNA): TGTGCCAGCAGTCTTTCACCTCGGAGGGGGGCGAGACCCGGGGAGCTGTTTTTT. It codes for CASSLSPRRGARPGELFF.

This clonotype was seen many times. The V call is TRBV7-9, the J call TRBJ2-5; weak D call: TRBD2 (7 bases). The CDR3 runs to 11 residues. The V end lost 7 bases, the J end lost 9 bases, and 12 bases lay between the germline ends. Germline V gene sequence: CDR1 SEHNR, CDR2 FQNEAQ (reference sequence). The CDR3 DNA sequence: TGTGCCAGCACTGGGGGGGGGCCCCAGTACTTC. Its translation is CASTGGGPQYF.

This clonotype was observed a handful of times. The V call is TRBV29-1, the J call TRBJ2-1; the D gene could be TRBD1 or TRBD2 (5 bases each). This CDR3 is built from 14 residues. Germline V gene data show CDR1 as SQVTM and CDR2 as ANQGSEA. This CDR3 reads CGAPGPSSYNEQFF. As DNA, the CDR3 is TGCGGAGCCCCGGGACCGAGCTCCTACAATGAGCAGTTCTTC.

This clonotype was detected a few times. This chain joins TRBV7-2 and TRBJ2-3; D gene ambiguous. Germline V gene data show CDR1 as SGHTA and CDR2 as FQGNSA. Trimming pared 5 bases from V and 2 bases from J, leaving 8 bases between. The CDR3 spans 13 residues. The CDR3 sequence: CASSPYATDTQYF. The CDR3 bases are TGTGCCAGCAGCCCCTATGCCACAGATACGCAGTATTTT.

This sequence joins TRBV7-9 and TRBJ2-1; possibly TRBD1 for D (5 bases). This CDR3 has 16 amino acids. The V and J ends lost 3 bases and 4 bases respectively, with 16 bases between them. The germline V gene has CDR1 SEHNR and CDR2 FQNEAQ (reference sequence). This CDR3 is CASSFWQGEEYNEQFF. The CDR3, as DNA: TGTGCCAGCAGCTTTTGGCAGGGCGAGGAATACAATGAGCAGTTCTTC.

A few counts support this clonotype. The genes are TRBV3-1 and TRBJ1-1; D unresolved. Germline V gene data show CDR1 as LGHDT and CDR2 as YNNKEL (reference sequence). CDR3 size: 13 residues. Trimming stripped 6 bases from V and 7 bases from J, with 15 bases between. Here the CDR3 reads CASRDTGYREAFF. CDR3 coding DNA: TGTGCCAGCAGAGATACGGGGTACCGTGAAGCTTTCTTT.

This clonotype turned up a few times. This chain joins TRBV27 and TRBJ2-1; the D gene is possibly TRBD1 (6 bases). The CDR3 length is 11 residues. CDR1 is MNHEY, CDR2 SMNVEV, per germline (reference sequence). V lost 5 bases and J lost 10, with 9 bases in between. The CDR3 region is CASSPGTEQFF. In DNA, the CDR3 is TGTGCCAGCAGTCCTGGGACAGAGCAGTTCTTC.

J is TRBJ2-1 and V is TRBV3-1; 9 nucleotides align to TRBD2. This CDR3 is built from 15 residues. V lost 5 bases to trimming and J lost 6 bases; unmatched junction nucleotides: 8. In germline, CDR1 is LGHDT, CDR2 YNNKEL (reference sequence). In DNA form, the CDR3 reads TGTGCCAGCAGCTTTAGCGGGAGTTCCGCCAATGAGCAGTTCTTC. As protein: CASSFSGSSANEQFF.

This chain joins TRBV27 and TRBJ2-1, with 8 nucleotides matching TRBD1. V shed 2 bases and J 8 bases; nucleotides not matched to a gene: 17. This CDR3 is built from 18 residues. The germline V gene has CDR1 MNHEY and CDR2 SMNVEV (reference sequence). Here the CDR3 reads CASSLEEKGTGVVDEQFF. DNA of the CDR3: TGTGCCAGCAGTTTAGAGGAAAAGGGGACAGGTGTCGTGGATGAGCAGTTCTTC.

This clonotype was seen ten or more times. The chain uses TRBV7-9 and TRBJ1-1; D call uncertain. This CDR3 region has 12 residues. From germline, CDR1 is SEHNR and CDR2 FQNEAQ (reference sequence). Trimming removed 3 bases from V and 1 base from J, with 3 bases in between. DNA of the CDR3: TGTGCCAGCAGCTTTACGAACACTGAAGCTTTCTTT. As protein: CASSFTNTEAFF. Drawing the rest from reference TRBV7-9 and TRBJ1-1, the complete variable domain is DTGVSQNPRHKITKRGQNVTFRCDPISEHNRLYWYRQTLGQGPEFLTYFQNEAQLEKSRLLSDRFSAERPKGSFSTLEIQRTEQGDSAMYLCASSFTNTEAFFGQGTRLTVV.

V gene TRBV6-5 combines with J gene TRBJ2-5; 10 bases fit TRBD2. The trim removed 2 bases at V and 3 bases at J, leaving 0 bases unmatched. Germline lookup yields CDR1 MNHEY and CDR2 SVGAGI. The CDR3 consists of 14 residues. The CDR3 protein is CASSYGTSEETQYF. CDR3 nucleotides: TGTGCCAGCAGTTACGGGACTAGCGAAGAGACCCAGTACTTC.

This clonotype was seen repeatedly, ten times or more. CDR3 protein: CASRRTGTGGGEQYF. Here the CDR3 DNA reads TGTGCCAGCAGGCGGACCGGGACAGGGGGCGGCGAGCAGTACTTC. The V and J genes are TRBV14 and TRBJ2-7; 12 bases line up with TRBD1. The CDR3 extends over 15 amino acids. The V gene end was trimmed by 6 bases and the J gene end by 6 bases; junction bases not matched to a gene: 9. Per the germline V gene, CDR1 is SGHDN and CDR2 is FVKESK. Variable domain in full (rest from reference TRBV14 and TRBJ2-7): EAGVTQFPSHSVIEKGQTVTLRCDPISGHDNLYWYRRVMGKEIKFLLHFVKESKQDESGMPNNRFLAERTGGTYSTLKVQPAELEDSGVYFCASRRTGTGGGEQYFGPGTRLTVT.